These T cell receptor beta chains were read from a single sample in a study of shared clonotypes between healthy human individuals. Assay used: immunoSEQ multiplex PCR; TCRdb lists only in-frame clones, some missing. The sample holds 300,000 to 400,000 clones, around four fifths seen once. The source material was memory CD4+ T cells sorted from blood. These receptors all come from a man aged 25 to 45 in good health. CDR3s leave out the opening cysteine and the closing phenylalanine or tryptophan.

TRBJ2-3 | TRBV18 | ASSPLPTSGRSDTQY
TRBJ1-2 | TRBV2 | ASTQRYDYGYT
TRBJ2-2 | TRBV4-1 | ASSPRRTATGELF
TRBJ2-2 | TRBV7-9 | ASSGQGMF
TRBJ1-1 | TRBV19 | ASSTPGRRAF
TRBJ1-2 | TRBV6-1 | ASSRTNYGYT
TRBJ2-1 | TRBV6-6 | ASSYSTSGYNEQF
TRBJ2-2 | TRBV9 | ASSVVSGELF
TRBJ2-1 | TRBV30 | AWNPSWGGPTINEQF
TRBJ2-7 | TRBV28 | ASSLSRGPYEQY
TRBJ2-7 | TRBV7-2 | ASSLALAGDYYEQY
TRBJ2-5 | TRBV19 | ASKDRRETQY
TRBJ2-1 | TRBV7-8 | ASGTSGRGLVLNEQF
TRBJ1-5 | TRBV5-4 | ASSAFPPQH
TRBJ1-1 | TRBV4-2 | ASSQEVAMDTEAF